One sample yielded the 3 T cell receptor beta chains listed below, sequenced in a study of cytomegalovirus exposure and HLA in healthy donors (dated by TCRdb to 2015 to 2018). Libraries came from the immunoSEQ multiplex PCR assay. For the multiplex PCR, a mixture combining 60 forward primers for TCR Vbeta segments and 13 reverse primers for TCR Jbeta segments was used. As stored in TCRdb, this immuneACCESS dataset retains in-frame rearrangements with V and J assigned. A fraction of the clones does not appear; measured against another copy, unresolved V genes explain less than half of the discrepancy, and the remainder lacks a known reason. The sample data list 170,000 or so clones, and over 70% of these were observed just once. About 0.5% of the sample comes from the top ten. Material for sequencing was PBMCs. The receptors here all came from a woman between 50 and 59 years old in good health and CMV-seronegative.

The chain employs TRBV5-1 and TRBJ1-1; D uncertain. CDR3 length: 15 residues. CDR1 is SGHRS, CDR2 YFSETQ, per germline. Trimming removed 2 bases from V and 0 bases from J, with 11 bases in between. The CDR3 reads CASSFGEGLNTEAFF. The CDR3 nucleotides are TGCGCCAGCAGCTTCGGGGAGGGCTTGAACACTGAAGCTTTCTTT.

The chain links TRBV5-6 to TRBJ2-7; TRBD2 aligns across 11 bases. This CDR3 comprises 15 residues. Trimming took 3 bases from V and 5 from J; bases not matched to a gene: 7. CDR1 and CDR2 (germline): SGHDT, YYEEEE. The CDR3 is CASSSLAGGPNEQYF. The CDR3 nucleotides are TGTGCCAGCAGCTCTTTAGCGGGAGGGCCTAACGAGCAGTACTTC.

V gene TRBV6-1 combines with J gene TRBJ1-5, with TRBD1 as a possible D gene (6 bases). Germline assignment: CDR1 MNHNS and CDR2 SASEGT. V dropped 1 base and J dropped 6 bases, with 13 bases sitting between them. This CDR3 is 15 amino acids long. The CDR3 is CASSEGRGGGQPQHF. The CDR3 DNA is TGTGCCAGCAGTGAAGGGAGGGGAGGGGGTCAGCCCCAGCATTTT.